These 11 T cell receptor beta chains originate from one sample sequenced in a study of blood T cell repertoires in COVID-19. Assay: immunoSEQ multiplex PCR; the TCRdb copy retains only in-frame clones and omits some. The sample includes 150,000 to 200,000 clones, roughly nine tenths of them seen just once. Sequenced sample: peripheral blood. The receptors derive from a man aged 55-75 years with active or convalescent COVID-19.

In this sample, this clone turned up once. The chain is built from TRBV7-2 and TRBJ2-7; D might be TRBD1 (6 bases). Germline loops: CDR1 SGHTA, CDR2 FQGNSA. The V end lost 3 bases, the J end lost 2 bases, and 11 bases lay between the germline ends. The length of the CDR3 is 14 residues. CDR3 amino acids: CASSFSGQTYEQYF. The CDR3 region has the DNA TGTGCCAGCAGCTTCTCCGGACAGACCTACGAGCAGTACTTC. The complete variable domain, with remaining parts taken from reference TRBV7-2 and TRBJ2-7, reads GAGVSQSPSNKVTEKGKDVELRCDPISGHTALYWYRQSLGQGLEFLIYFQGNSAPDKSGLPSDRFSAERTGGSVSTLTIQRTQQEDSAVYLCASSFSGQTYEQYFGPGTRLTVT.

The chain combines TRBV9 with TRBJ2-7; D might be TRBD2 (5 bases). The CDR3 extends over 14 amino acids. V was pared by 4 bases and J by 5 bases, with 16 bases between. Germline V gene sequence: CDR1 SGDLS, CDR2 YYNGEE. CDR3 loop: CASSSGTRLDEQYF. The CDR3 DNA reads TGTGCCAGCAGCTCGGGAACACGGCTGGACGAGCAGTACTTC.

This clone was counted once. The chain carries TRBV10-1 and TRBJ2-3, with D possibly being TRBD1 (6 bases). The CDR3 length is 15 residues. Trimming cost V 6 bases and J 2 bases, with 15 bases left between them. Germline CDR1 and CDR2: WNHNN and SYGVQD (reference sequence). The CDR3 DNA is TGCGCCAGCAGACGGGACACGGTTGACACAGATACGCAGTATTTT. This sequence encodes CASRRDTVDTDTQYF.

The V gene is TRBV11-2, the J gene TRBJ2-5; TRBD2 is a possible D gene (6 bases). Per the germline V gene, CDR1 is SGHAT and CDR2 is FQNNGV. The V gene lost 6 bases and the J gene lost 3 bases, with 17 bases spanning the gap. CDR3 length equals 15 residues. The CDR3 is CASRKGGELEETQYF. In DNA form, the CDR3 reads TGTGCCAGCAGGAAGGGCGGGGAGCTGGAAGAGACCCAGTACTTC.

The CDR3 here is CASSQVAGTDTQYF. In DNA, the CDR3 is TGCGCCAGCAGCCAAGTAGCGGGGACAGATACGCAGTATTTT. The gene calls are TRBV4-1 and TRBJ2-3; the match to TRBD2 covers 8 bases. V gave up 1 base and J gave up 3 bases; unmatched junction bases: 0. The CDR3 spans 14 residues. Germline CDR1 MGHRA, CDR2 YSYEKL.

Details on this clone: This specimen includes other DNA sequences encoding the same CDR3. The J gene is TRBJ2-3, the V gene TRBV5-1; unclear D gene. Per the germline V gene, CDR1 is SGHRS and CDR2 is YFSETQ. Trimming took off 0 bases at V and 1 base at J, with 6 bases between the two ends. This CDR3 spans 14 amino acids. This chain's CDR3 is CASSLVAGTDTQYF. The CDR3 nucleotides are TGCGCCAGCAGCTTGGTGGCCGGCACAGATACGCAGTATTTT.

This clone was detected once. V is TRBV6-5 and J is TRBJ2-3; 9 bases align to TRBD2. The V and J ends lost 6 bases and 3 bases, in that order; junction bases with no gene match: 7. Germline-derived CDR1 and CDR2 are MNHEY and SVGAGI. This CDR3 is 15 amino acids long. The CDR3 loop reads CASSSAGGPTDTQYF. The CDR3 DNA sequence: TGTGCCAGCAGCTCGGCGGGAGGGCCTACAGATACGCAGTATTTT.

This chain uses TRBV7-9 with TRBJ1-5; 8 bases are a match to TRBD1. Looked up from germline, CDR1 is SEHNR and CDR2 is FQNEAQ (reference sequence). The CDR3 covers 14 residues. Losses at the gene ends were 5 bases for V and 1 base for J; bases not matched to a gene: 1. The CDR3 spells CASSRDRSNQPQHF. The CDR3 DNA reads TGTGCCAGCAGCCGGGACAGGAGCAATCAGCCCCAGCATTTT.

J is TRBJ1-3 and V is TRBV14; possible D gene TRBD1, 5 bases. The CDR3 spans 16 residues. V gave up 1 base and J gave up 2 bases, with 12 bases separating them. Germline CDR1 reads SGHDN; CDR2 reads FVKESK. This chain's CDR3 is CASSQGRGNAGNTIYF. The CDR3 nucleotides are TGTGCCAGCAGCCAAGGGCGGGGGAACGCTGGAAACACCATATATTTT. The complete variable domain, with remaining parts taken from reference TRBV14 and TRBJ1-3, reads EAGVTQFPSHSVIEKGQTVTLRCDPISGHDNLYWYRRVMGKEIKFLLHFVKESKQDESGMPNNRFLAERTGGTYSTLKVQPAELEDSGVYFCASSQGRGNAGNTIYFGEGSWLTVV.

This sequence joins TRBV5-1 and TRBJ1-3; 8 bases fit TRBD1. CDR1 SGHRS and CDR2 YFSETQ come from the germline V gene. V was clipped by 5 bases and J by 0 bases; unmatched bases: 7. The CDR3 runs 16 residues. DNA for the CDR3: TGCGCCAGCAGTATAACCGGGACAGGCTCTGGAAACACCATATATTTT. Translation: CASSITGTGSGNTIYF.

This clone occurred a few times. CDR3 sequence reads: CAISPQGENTEAFF. CDR3 DNA sequence: TGTGCCATCAGCCCACAGGGAGAGAACACTGAAGCTTTCTTT. The chain is built from TRBV10-3 and TRBJ1-1, with a tentative D call TRBD1 (6 bases). The CDR3 consists of 14 residues. V dropped 6 bases and J dropped 1 base, with 12 bases sitting between them. CDR1 is ENHRY and CDR2 is SYGVKD in the germline V gene.